The 19 T cell receptor beta chains in this list originate from one sample, sequenced in a study of post-analysis software for immune sequencing data. Findings and caveats of the study: The five TRBV segments detected at higher frequency in patients than in controls included TRBV5-6, TRBV5-1 and TRBV20-1.

These receptors' targets are unknown. TCR beta cDNA libraries included unique molecular identifiers. TCRdb processed the PCR reads anew with MiXCR; each CDR3 protein has one entry. This table has about 680,000 distinct CDR3 sequences, 55% to 60% appearing once. Sample: blood. The receptor source for this set is a girl between 2 and 10 years old with multiple sclerosis.

V is TRBV5-1 and J is TRBJ2-5; no clear D gene. Trimming left V 5 bases short and J 2 bases short, with 19 bases between. Germline V CDR1 and CDR2: SGHRS, YFSETQ. This CDR3 spans 16 amino acids. DNA for the CDR3: TGCGCCAGCAGTAGGGAAGGCACGCAGTATCAAGAGACCCAGTACTTC. It yields the protein CASSREGTQYQETQYF.

J is TRBJ2-5 and V is TRBV7-3, with D possibly matching TRBD1 (5 bases). There are 14 residues in the CDR3. Trimming removed 5 bases at V and 11 bases at J, with 21 bases between. CDR1 is SGHTA and CDR2 is FQGTGA in the germline V gene. The CDR3 loop reads CASSPDSAYNEQYF. The DNA for the CDR3 is TGTGCCAGCAGCCCCGACAGCGCTTACAATGAGCAGTACTTC.

The chain has TRBV20-1 and TRBJ2-7; TRBD2 matches 7 bases. V dropped 0 bases and J dropped 7; count of bases not matched to a gene: 0. Germline loops: CDR1 DFQATT, CDR2 SNEGSKA (reference sequence). The CDR3 runs to 11 residues. The CDR3 DNA follows: TGCAGTGCTAGAGAACTAGCGGAGCAGTACTTC. This encodes CSARELAEQYF.

The CDR3 sequence is CASSLNPATDTQYF. In nucleotides, the CDR3 is TGTGCCAGCAGTTTAAACCCAGCCACAGATACGCAGTATTTT. This chain links TRBV28 with TRBJ2-3; no definite D call. Trimming pared 2 bases from V and 2 bases from J, leaving 8 bases between. CDR1 and CDR2 from the germline V gene are MDHEN and SYDVKM. The CDR3 runs to 14 residues.

This clonotype was seen more than once but under ten times. The V gene is TRBV4-1, the J gene TRBJ2-1; 12 bases map to TRBD2. Trimming removed 4 bases from V and 4 bases from J; junction bases left unmatched: 17. Germline values: CDR1 MGHRA, CDR2 YSYEKL. There are 20 residues in the CDR3. DNA for the CDR3: TGCGCCAGCAGCCGCGTCGGGGCTAGCGGGAGGGGGTCCCTATACAATGAGCAGTTCTTC. Translating it yields CASSRVGASGRGSLYNEQFF.

In this sample, this clonotype turned up a few times. J is TRBJ2-3 and V is TRBV7-8; D might be TRBD2 (5 bases). CDR1 is SGHVS and CDR2 is FQNEAQ in the germline V gene. The germline V and J ends were trimmed by 5 bases and 3 bases, with 12 bases remaining between them. The CDR3 runs to 14 residues. In DNA form, the CDR3 reads TGTGCCAGCAGCCAGCACGGGGTAACAGATACGCAGTATTTT. Amino acids: CASSQHGVTDTQYF.

A few counts support this clonotype. The V and J genes are TRBV3-1 and TRBJ2-2; D call uncertain. V was trimmed by 4 bases and J by 6 bases, leaving 9 bases between them. CDR1 and CDR2 from the germline V gene are LGHDT and YNNKEL (reference sequence). This CDR3 comprises 13 residues. DNA for the CDR3: TGTGCCAGCAGCCTGACTTGGGCCGGGGAGCTGTTTTTT. This codes for CASSLTWAGELFF.

The chain is built from TRBV5-1 and TRBJ2-5, with TRBD2 identical over 14 bases. The CDR3 is 17 amino acids. The V gene's germline CDR1 is SGHRS and CDR2 YFSETQ. V lost 3 bases, J lost 3 bases, and 7 bases stayed unmatched. This CDR3 reads CASSWGTSGRRKETQYF. CDR3 nucleotide sequence: TGCGCCAGCAGCTGGGGGACTAGCGGGAGACGGAAAGAGACCCAGTACTTC.

The chain carries TRBV20-1 and TRBJ2-3; TRBD2 matches at 10 bases. V was clipped by 3 bases and J by 6 bases; unmatched bases: 9. CDR3 length: 15 residues. Per germline, CDR1 DFQATT and CDR2 SNEGSKA (reference sequence). CDR3 in amino acids: CSASSASGSSDTQYF. The CDR3 nucleotides are TGCAGTGCTAGTTCCGCTAGCGGGAGTTCCGATACGCAGTATTTT.

The chain combines TRBV9 with TRBJ2-5, with 10 bases identical to TRBD2. V lost 0 bases to trimming and J lost 1 base; unmatched junction nucleotides: 3. The length of the CDR3 is 16 residues. The germline V gene encodes CDR1 SGDLS and CDR2 YYNGEE. CDR3 DNA: TGTGCCAGCAGCGTAGCGGTAGCGGGGGGCCAAGAGACCCAGTACTTC. Its protein product is CASSVAVAGGQETQYF.

The chain carries TRBV6-2 or TRBV6-3 and TRBJ2-3, with 9 bases aligning to TRBD1. Germline assignment: CDR1 MNHEY and CDR2 SVGEGT. After removal of 6 bases from V and 4 bases from J, the junction contained 5 bases not matched to a gene. CDR3 length: 14 residues. CDR3 nucleotide sequence: TGTGCCAGCAGCCATACAGGGGGCGCAGATACGCAGTATTTT. Translating gives CASSHTGGADTQYF.

The chain employs TRBV11-2 and TRBJ2-4; 9 bases agree with TRBD2. The CDR3 runs to 16 residues. J was trimmed by 9 bases and V by 0 bases; bases with no gene match: 9. CDR1 and CDR2 from the germline V gene are SGHAT and FQNNGV. CDR3 amino acids: CASSLDLNSGRLIQYF. The CDR3 coding sequence is TGTGCCAGCAGCTTAGATCTGAATAGCGGGAGACTCATTCAGTACTTC. Variable domain in full (rest from reference TRBV11-2 and TRBJ2-4): EAGVAQSPRYKIIEKRQSVAFWCNPISGHATLYWYQQILGQGPKLLIQFQNNGVVDDSQLPKDRFSAERLKGVDSTLKIQPAKLEDSAVYLCASSLDLNSGRLIQYFGAGTRLSVL.

The chain recombines TRBV5-1 with TRBJ2-1, with 8 bases aligning to TRBD2. CDR1 and CDR2 (germline): SGHRS, YFSETQ. The CDR3 consists of 18 residues. Trimming at V came to 6 bases and at J to 0 bases, leaving 14 bases not matched to a gene. CDR3 sequence reads: CASKTLGGGKSSYNEQFF. CDR3 bases: TGCGCCAGCAAAACTCTTGGCGGGGGGAAGAGCTCCTACAATGAGCAGTTCTTC.

The DNA for the CDR3 is TGTGCCAGCAGCGTAGGATTAGCGGGAGCTGGGGAAAACGAGCAGTACTTC. This codes for CASSVGLAGAGENEQYF. The rearrangement uses TRBV9 and TRBJ2-7; 9 bases line up with TRBD2. Trimming cost V 0 bases and J 5 bases; bases outside gene matches: 12. CDR3 size: 17 residues. CDR1 is SGDLS and CDR2 is YYNGEE in the germline V gene.

The chain links TRBV20-1 to TRBJ2-6; 8 nucleotides line up with TRBD1. Germline V gene lookup returns CDR1 DFQATT and CDR2 SNEGSKA (reference sequence). The J segment lost 8 bases and the V segment lost 0 bases, leaving 3 bases of the junction unmatched. This CDR3 has 14 residues. In DNA form, the CDR3 reads TGCAGTGCTAGAGATCGACAGGGGACCAACGTCCTGACTTTC. It yields the protein CSARDRQGTNVLTF.

Comment on this clonotype: One base away lies a much larger clone, so this may be a sequencing read error. The chain combines TRBV11-2 with TRBJ2-5, with D perhaps TRBD1 (6 bases). V dropped 3 bases and J dropped 0 bases, with 11 bases sitting between them. The CDR3 has 15 residues. The germline V gene has CDR1 SGHAT and CDR2 FQNNGV. The CDR3 DNA sequence: TGTGCCAGCAGCTTGCCCACAGGGTACCAAGAGACCCAGTACTTC. This gives the protein CASSLPTGYQETQYF.

The chain employs TRBV6-5 and TRBJ2-1; 11 nucleotides line up with TRBD2. CDR1 and CDR2 from the germline V gene are MNHEY and SVGAGI. The CDR3 consists of 16 residues. J was trimmed by 5 bases and V by 6 bases; bases with no gene match: 9. The CDR3 region has the DNA TGTGCCAGCAGCCCTACTAGCGGGAGCACCAACAATGAGCAGTTCTTC. Residues: CASSPTSGSTNNEQFF.

V usage is TRBV6-6 and J usage is TRBJ2-1, with TRBD2 as a possible D gene (5 bases). The CDR3 totals 16 residues. CDR1 is MNHNY, CDR2 SVGAGI, per germline (reference sequence). Trimming cost V 5 bases and J 2 bases, with 16 bases left between them. The DNA of the CDR3 is TGTGCCAGCAGTGCAGCTGCGGGTCGCCCCTACAATGAGCAGTTCTTC. Protein product: CASSAAAGRPYNEQFF.

The DNA for the CDR3 is TGTGCCAGCAGTCAGGGACAGTCCTCTCCCTACGAGCAGTACTTC. It codes for CASSQGQSSPYEQYF. V gene TRBV28 combines with J gene TRBJ2-7; 7 bases fit TRBD1. Trimming cost V 5 bases and J 2 bases; bases outside gene matches: 9. The CDR3 runs 15 residues. Germline V lookup: CDR1 MDHEN, CDR2 SYDVKM.